These T cell receptor beta chains were read from a single sample in a study of blood T cell repertoires in COVID-19. Clones were sequenced by immunoSEQ multiplex PCR, and TCRdb holds only the in-frame ones, with some missing. The table lists some 240,000 clones, about 87% of them singletons. The sample was peripheral blood. The source is a woman in her 70s with COVID-19, enrolled during active disease. The CDR3 runs from the conserved cysteine through the conserved F or W. A D gene is named only where the DNA matches it firmly. Expanded clones get a size class; other rows say once, few or many, or leave the size out.

>TRBJ1-2|TRBV19|-|TRBD1
TGTGCCAGTAGTATCCCTCGGGGGCAGGGGGCGTCTGGCTACACCTTC
CASSIPRGQGASGYTF
>TRBJ2-7|TRBV7-9|-|TRBD2
TGTGCCAGCAGCTTAGCGCGGGGGTACGAGCAGTACTTC
CASSLARGYEQYF
>TRBJ2-3|TRBV19|-|-
TGTGCCAGTAGTATAGGCCTAAGCACAGATACGCAGTATTTT
CASSIGLSTDTQYF
>TRBJ1-4|TRBV2|-|TRBD1
TGTGCCAGCAGGGGGTTACAGGGGATTTATGAAAAACTGTTTTTT
CASRGLQGIYEKLFF
>TRBJ2-7|TRBV19|once|TRBD1
TGTGCCAGTAGTCATATCTCCACCCACAGGGGGAGCTCCTACGAGCAGTACTTC
CASSHISTHRGSSYEQYF
>TRBJ1-2|TRBV19|-|TRBD1
TGTGCCAGTAGGCCACAGGGGGCGCGAGACTATGGCTACACCTTC
CASRPQGARDYGYTF
>TRBJ2-5|TRBV7-2|once|-
TGTGCCAGCAGCCCAGACTCAACCCAGTACTTC
CASSPDSTQYF
>TRBJ2-3|TRBV9|-|-
TGTGCCAGCAGCGTAGGCCCTGAGTTCACAGATACGCAGTATTTT
CASSVGPEFTDTQYF
>TRBJ1-2|TRBV6-5|-|TRBD1
TGTGCCAGCAGCCGGGACAGTGCAACACCCTATGGCTACACCTTC
CASSRDSATPYGYTF
>TRBJ1-5|TRBV24-1|-|-
TGTGCCACGCGAGACAGGTCGGGTCAGCCCCAGCATTTT
CATRDRSGQPQHF
>TRBJ2-7|TRBV7-9|-|-
TGTGCCAGCAGCTTTACAGGGCAAACCTACGAGCAGTACTTC
CASSFTGQTYEQYF
>TRBJ2-5|TRBV6-5|few|-
TGTGCCACCCAGGGGGGCCGGGGGTACCAAGAGACCCAGTACTTC
CATQGGRGYQETQYF
>TRBJ1-5|TRBV19|-|-
TGTGCCAGTAGTGAGGTTAGCAATCAGCCCCAGCATTTT
CASSEVSNQPQHF
>TRBJ1-6|TRBV19|-|-
TGTGCCAGGAGATTAGGACAGCGGATAAATTCACCCCTCCACTTT
CARRLGQRINSPLHF
>TRBJ1-5|TRBV28|-|-
TGTGCCAGCAGTTTACCCCTTGGCCAGGCTAATCAGCCCCAGCATTTT
CASSLPLGQANQPQHF
>TRBJ2-1|TRBV7-3|-|TRBD2
TGTGCCAGCAGCTCGGGACTAGCGGGAGTCCACAATGAGCAGTTCTTC
CASSSGLAGVHNEQFF
>TRBJ1-5|TRBV5-1|once|TRBD1
TGCGCCAGCAGCTTGGAGGGACAGGGGGGTCAGCCCCAGCATTTT
CASSLEGQGGQPQHF
>TRBJ1-1|TRBV28|-|-
TGTGCCAGCAGTAACATACAGGGGAACACTGAAGCTTTCTTT
CASSNIQGNTEAFF
>TRBJ1-1|TRBV19|-|TRBD1
TGTGCCAGTAGCTCGGGACAGGGGGGGAACACTGAAGCTTTCTTT
CASSSGQGGNTEAFF
>TRBJ2-2|TRBV19|once|TRBD1
TGTGCCAGTAGCAGACAGGGGGCGAGCACCGGGGAGCTGTTTTTT
CASSRQGASTGELFF
>TRBJ1-2|TRBV21-1|once|-
TGTGCCAGCAGCACGACAGGGCTCTACTATGGCTACACCTTC
CASSTTGLYYGYTF
>TRBJ2-7|TRBV5-6|-|-
TGTGCCAGCAGCTTGGGTACGGGTTTCCACGAGCAGTACTTC
CASSLGTGFHEQYF
>TRBJ1-6|TRBV15|once|TRBD1
TGTGCCACCAGCAACCGACAGGGTAATTCACCCCTCCACTTT
CATSNRQGNSPLHF
>TRBJ2-3|TRBV11-3|-|-
TGTGCCAGCAGCCACGATCTAGGGGGTGAGACAGATACGCAGTATTTT
CASSHDLGGETDTQYF
>TRBJ1-2|TRBV10-3|once|-
TGTGCCATCAGTGAGGAGGGAATCCAAGGCTACACCTTC
CAISEEGIQGYTF
>TRBJ2-7|TRBV23-1|-|TRBD2
TGCGCCAGCAGTCAACAGACTAGCGGGTTCAACGAGCAGTACTTC
CASSQQTSGFNEQYF
>TRBJ2-2|TRBV21-1|-|-
TGTGCCAGCAGCTCGAGCAGGCGCACCGGGGAGCTGTTTTTT
CASSSSRRTGELFF
>TRBJ1-2|TRBV20-1|once|-
TGCAGTGCACCTTGGGGGGATGGCTACACCTTC
CSAPWGDGYTF
>TRBJ1-1|TRBV27|-|TRBD1
TGTGCCAGCACCGCAGACAGGGGTCACAACACTGAAGCTTTCTTT
CASTADRGHNTEAFF
>TRBJ2-7|TRBV24-1|-|-
TGTGCCACCAGTGACTCAAGCGTTCTCTACGAGCAGTACTTC
CATSDSSVLYEQYF
>TRBJ1-1|TRBV27|-|TRBD1
TGTGCCAGCAGCCTAACAGGGGTCACTGAAGCTTTCTTT
CASSLTGVTEAFF
>TRBJ1-3|TRBV9|-|-
TGTGCCAGCAGCGTAGAGACCGGGGTCGGAAACACCATATATTTT
CASSVETGVGNTIYF
>TRBJ1-5|TRBV28|-|-
TGTGCCAGCAGTTTAATCGGACAGACTAATCAGCCCCAGCATTTT
CASSLIGQTNQPQHF
>TRBJ2-7|TRBV6-2/TRBV6-3|-|TRBD1
TGTGCCAGCAGTCCCCGGACAGGGGGCGCCTACGAGCAGTACTTC
CASSPRTGGAYEQYF
>TRBJ1-2|TRBV6-1|-|-
TGTGCCAGCAGTGAACAACGACTCTATGGCTACACCTTC
CASSEQRLYGYTF
>TRBJ2-7|TRBV7-8|once|TRBD2
TGTGCCAGCAGCCCACTAGCGGGAGCCTACGAGCAGTACTTC
CASSPLAGAYEQYF
>TRBJ1-5|TRBV30|-|-
TGTGCCTGGAACGGCAGGGTAGATCAGCCCCAGCATTTT
CAWNGRVDQPQHF
>TRBJ2-5|TRBV11-1|once|-
TGTGCCAGCAGCTCCGCGGGGCTTGCCCTGGAGACCCAGTACTTC
CASSSAGLALETQYF
>TRBJ1-1|TRBV29-1|few|-
TGCAGCGTTGTCAGCGCTGCAGGGACTGAAGCTTTCTTT
CSVVSAAGTEAFF
>TRBJ2-1|TRBV27|-|-
TGTGCCAGCCAACCTCGTACCTCAGGGGCAACGCAGTTCTTC
CASQPRTSGATQFF
>TRBJ2-1|TRBV4-3|-|-
TGCGCCAGCAGCCAGCGATATTCCAGGGGCAATGAGCAGTTCTTC
CASSQRYSRGNEQFF
>TRBJ2-1|TRBV19|-|-
TGTGCCAGTAGTACCCGGGACACACATTACAATGAGCAGTTCTTC
CASSTRDTHYNEQFF
>TRBJ1-1|TRBV29-1|once|-
TGCAGCGTCGGACGGTATGGAGGGAACACTGAAGCTTTCTTT
CSVGRYGGNTEAFF
>TRBJ1-2|TRBV7-2|-|TRBD1
TGTGCCAGCAGCCTCGGGACAGGGAGGAACTATGGCTACACCTTC
CASSLGTGRNYGYTF
>TRBJ2-5|TRBV6-6|-|TRBD1
TGTGCCAGCAACGACAGGGGGACCAGGCAGACCCAGTACTTC
CASNDRGTRQTQYF
>TRBJ1-6|TRBV7-2|-|-
TGTGCCAGCAGCTTGAAGGGGTCCTATAATTCACCCCTCCACTTT
CASSLKGSYNSPLHF
>TRBJ2-6|TRBV5-4|-|-
TGTGCCAGCAGCCCAGGGATCTCTGGGGCCAACGTCCTGACTTTC
CASSPGISGANVLTF
>TRBJ2-7|TRBV6-5|-|TRBD2
TGTGCCAGCAGTTACATAGCGGGAGGGCTGTACGAGCAGTACTTC
CASSYIAGGLYEQYF
>TRBJ1-3|TRBV7-2|-|-
TGTGCCAGCAGCCCACAGAGCTCTGGAAACACCATATATTTT
CASSPQSSGNTIYF
>TRBJ1-6|TRBV25-1|-|-
TGTGCCAGCAGGCCAACGGGGACCTATAATTCACCCCTCCACTTT
CASRPTGTYNSPLHF
>TRBJ2-7|TRBV11-2|once|-
TGTGCCACCGCAATAAACTGGTCCTCCTACGAGCAGTACTTC
CATAINWSSYEQYF
>TRBJ2-1|TRBV27|-|-
TGTGCCAGCAGTCCCTCGAGACCTCGGGGCTACAATGAGCAGTTCTTC
CASSPSRPRGYNEQFF
>TRBJ2-1|TRBV20-1|-|TRBD2
TGCAGTGCTAGTATGATAGCGGGTTTCCTCTCCTACAATGAGCAGTTCTTC
CSASMIAGFLSYNEQFF
>TRBJ1-5|TRBV9|few|TRBD1
TGTGCCAGCAGCGCCCGGGACAGGGTTAGCAATCAGCCCCAGCATTTT
CASSARDRVSNQPQHF
>TRBJ2-1|TRBV6-1|-|-
TGTGCCAGCAGTGATGGTCAGGGACTTTACAATGAGCAGTTCTTC
CASSDGQGLYNEQFF
>TRBJ2-2|TRBV7-3|-|TRBD1
TGTGCCAGCAGCCCGGCAGGGGGTACGAACACCGGGGAGCTGTTTTTT
CASSPAGGTNTGELFF
>TRBJ2-3|TRBV29-1|once|TRBD1
TGCAGCGTCGGACAGGCCAACCCTGCAGATACGCAGTATTTT
CSVGQANPADTQYF